This T cell receptor beta chain was found in a study of T cells in localized non-small cell lung cancer. As concerns this clone: What it binds is unknown.

Germline loops: CDR1 SGHNT, CDR2 YYREEE (reference sequence). This CDR3 is 14 amino acids long. V dropped 3 bases and J dropped 5 bases, with 15 bases sitting between them. The method was immunoSEQ multiplex PCR; TCRdb's version includes in-frame clones alone and lacks a portion of them. In the table there are some 15,000 clones, around 90% of which are singletons. Overall study results and limits: Patients showing higher blood T cell density tended to see longer overall survival. Uninvolved adjacent lung showed the highest T cell clonality, exceeding tumor. In adjacent lung, a median roughly 62 of the top 100 tumor clones were found. Sequencing was restricted to one tumor region; therefore, heterogeneity remains possible.

J is TRBJ2-7 and V is TRBV5-4; tentatively, D is TRBD1 (5 bases). The sample consisted of peripheral blood mononuclear cells, taken before any cancer treatment. The source of this sequence is a woman aged 35 to 75 with stage III lung adenocarcinoma. The CDR3 sequence: CASSSRAGSHEQYF. Written as DNA, the CDR3 is TGTGCCAGCAGCTCCCGTGCAGGGTCCCACGAGCAGTACTTC.